This is a list of T cell receptor beta chains from one sample in a study of brain T cells in children with intractable seizures. Generated by immunoSEQ multiplex PCR, the TCRdb table keeps only in-frame clones and is missing some. The sample records around 340,000 clones, roughly 92% being singletons. This specimen was peripheral blood, taken 4 to 5 months after surgery. The receptors here all came from a boy in the first two years of life with tuberous sclerosis and intractable seizures. Both conserved end residues are part of each CDR3. A D gene is named only where the DNA matches it firmly. Clone size appears in some rows only: once, few, many, or a class for an expanded clone.

D gene | J gene | clone size | V gene | CDR3 DNA | CDR3 protein
TRBD1 | TRBJ2-7 | - | TRBV16 | TGTGCCAGCAGCCAATCCGGGACAGGGGGCCACGAGCAGTACTTC | CASSQSGTGGHEQYF
- | TRBJ1-1 | - | TRBV6-5 | TGTGCCAGCAGTCGACAGGATGAAGCTTTCTTT | CASSRQDEAFF
- | TRBJ2-2 | - | TRBV19 | TGTGCCAGTAGTATAGGGGGGAACACCGGGGAGCTGTTTTTT | CASSIGGNTGELFF
- | TRBJ2-3 | - | TRBV18 | TGTGCCAGCTCATATTCAGGTTCTAGCACAGATACGCAGTATTTT | CASSYSGSSTDTQYF
- | TRBJ1-2 | - | TRBV19 | TGTGCCAGTACCGAGGACGGGGAAGCTAACTATGGCTACACCTTC | CASTEDGEANYGYTF
TRBD2 | TRBJ2-3 | - | TRBV27 | TGTGCCAGCAGTTGGCTAGCGGGAGTGGATACGCAGTATTTT | CASSWLAGVDTQYF
- | TRBJ2-2 | - | TRBV7-6 | TGTGCCAGCAGGACCGGGAACACCGGGGAGCTGTTTTTT | CASRTGNTGELFF
TRBD1 | TRBJ1-2 | once | TRBV25-1 | TGTGCCAGCAGCCCGGCGGACAGGGGATATGGCTACACCTTC | CASSPADRGYGYTF
- | TRBJ1-5 | - | TRBV7-6 | TGTGCCAGCAGCTTATACGAGGGGGTAATAAGCAATCAGCCCCAGCATTTT | CASSLYEGVISNQPQHF
- | TRBJ1-1 | - | TRBV3-1/TRBV3-2 | TGTGCCAGCAGCCAAGAAAACGGTGAAGCTTTCTTT | CASSQENGEAFF
TRBD1 | TRBJ2-5 | - | TRBV30 | TGTGCCTGGAGGGGACAGGGTCAAGAGACCCAGTACTTC | CAWRGQGQETQYF
- | TRBJ2-3 | - | TRBV29-1 | TGCAGCGTCGCAACTAGCACAGATACGCAGTATTTT | CSVATSTDTQYF